These 20 T cell receptor beta chains were sequenced from one sample in a study of technical replicates of blood from a handful of donors. Only in-frame clones appear in the TCRdb table, and some are missing; sequencing was by immunoSEQ multiplex PCR. The sample consists of 55,000 to 80,000 clones, roughly 98% of them appearing once. Material for sequencing was T cells isolated from PBMCs. These receptors were obtained from a human donor in good health.

The chain uses TRBV27 and TRBJ1-6, with 9 bases matching TRBD1. CDR1 and CDR2 from the germline V gene are MNHEY and SMNVEV (reference sequence). The J segment lost 18 bases and the V segment lost 4 bases, leaving 13 bases of the junction unmatched. The CDR3 runs 14 residues. In DNA, the CDR3 is TGTGCCAGCAGTTCCCCGGGACAGGGTGATCAGCACCACTTT. It is translated as CASSSPGQGDQHHF.

The V and J genes are TRBV4-2 and TRBJ2-1; 8 nucleotides match TRBD2. CDR1 is LGHNA and CDR2 is YNFKEQ in the germline V gene. The CDR3 is 19 amino acids. After removal of 3 bases from V and 4 bases from J, the junction contained 17 bases not matched to a gene. The CDR3 spells CASSQAIPGGGPIYNEQFF. CDR3 DNA: TGTGCCAGCAGCCAGGCTATCCCCGGGGGGGGTCCGATTTACAATGAGCAGTTCTTC.

This chain joins TRBV11-3 and TRBJ2-1, with TRBD2 matching 10 bases. Germline loops: CDR1 SGHNT, CDR2 YENEEA. This CDR3 is built from 14 residues. The V segment lost 6 bases and the J segment 4 bases; nucleotides outside the gene matches: 3. The chain's CDR3 is CASRQRGGYNEQFF. CDR3 nucleotide sequence: TGTGCCAGCAGACAGCGGGGGGGTTACAATGAGCAGTTCTTC.

This sequence joins TRBV7-6 and TRBJ1-2; the D is unclear. The V gene's germline CDR1 is SGHVS and CDR2 FNYEAQ. The CDR3 runs to 13 residues. Trimming stripped 1 base from V and 4 bases from J, with 7 bases between. CDR3 nucleotide sequence: TGTGCCAGCAGCTTAGGCGGTCCCTATGGCTACACCTTC. It specifies CASSLGGPYGYTF. Supplemented by reference TRBV7-6 and TRBJ1-2, the full variable domain reads GAGVSQSPRYKVTKRGQDVALRCDPISGHVSLYWYRQALGQGPEFLTYFNYEAQQDKSGLPNDRFSAERPEGSISTLTIQRTEQRDSAMYRCASSLGGPYGYTFGSGTRLTVV.

The chain is built from TRBV7-9 and TRBJ2-1, with a weak D call TRBD1 (5 bases). The V end lost 3 bases, the J end lost 6 bases, and 9 bases lay between the germline ends. CDR3 length equals 13 residues. Looked up from germline, CDR1 is SEHNR and CDR2 is FQNEAQ (reference sequence). CDR3 in DNA: TGTGCCAGCAGCTTTCAGGGCGGCAATGAGCAGTTCTTC. This gives the protein CASSFQGGNEQFF.

The chain has TRBV5-1 and TRBJ2-7, with 7 bases aligning to TRBD2. CDR3 length equals 15 residues. Trimming removed 0 bases from V and 3 bases from J; junction bases left unmatched: 6. The germline V gene has CDR1 SGHRS and CDR2 YFSETQ. The CDR3 region has the DNA TGCGCCAGCAGCTTGGGAGCTAGCGGAGTCTACGAGCAGTACTTC. Encoded protein: CASSLGASGVYEQYF. The full variable domain, rest sourced from reference TRBV5-1 and TRBJ2-7, is KAGVTQTPRYLIKTRGQQVTLSCSPISGHRSVSWYQQTPGQGLQFLFEYFSETQRNKGNFPGRFSGRQFSNSRSEMNVSTLELGDSALYLCASSLGASGVYEQYFGPGTRLTVT.

The chain couples TRBV5-6 to TRBJ2-1, with 7 bases identical to TRBD2. This CDR3 comprises 16 residues. Germline CDR1 is SGHDT and CDR2 is YYEEEE. Trimming removed 5 bases from V and 0 bases from J; junction bases left unmatched: 8. The chain's CDR3 is CASSTPRGSSYNEQFF. CDR3 DNA: TGTGCCAGCAGTACCCCGCGGGGGAGCTCCTACAATGAGCAGTTCTTC.

This sequence joins TRBV6-4 and TRBJ1-1; D gene unclear. Trimming removed 4 bases at V and 1 base at J, with 7 bases between. In germline, CDR1 is MRHNA, CDR2 SNTAGT. The CDR3 has 13 amino acids. DNA of the CDR3: TGTGCCAGCAGTGTACAGCCGAACACTGAAGCTTTCTTT. Translated, it gives CASSVQPNTEAFF.

J is TRBJ1-1 and V is TRBV14, with D possibly being TRBD1 (6 bases). There are 13 residues in the CDR3. Germline V gene sequence: CDR1 SGHDN, CDR2 FVKESK. The germline V and J ends were trimmed by 10 bases and 2 bases, with 14 bases remaining between them. CDR3 amino acids: CAISQGPNTEAFF. DNA for the CDR3: TGTGCCATTTCCCAGGGGCCCAACACTGAAGCTTTCTTT.

This clone occurred once. This chain connects TRBV29-1 to TRBJ2-3, with 9 bases identical to TRBD2. The length of the CDR3 is 15 residues. CDR1 is SQVTM, CDR2 ANQGSEA, per germline. J gave up 2 bases and V 7 bases, and 10 bases lay outside the gene matches. CDR3 loop: CSAVTSGKPTDTQYF. CDR3 in DNA: TGCAGCGCTGTGACTAGCGGAAAACCCACAGATACGCAGTATTTT.

The chain recombines TRBV6-6 with TRBJ2-7; no definite D call. The germline V gene has CDR1 MNHNY and CDR2 SVGAGI (reference sequence). The V gene lost 8 bases and the J gene lost 6 bases, with 14 bases spanning the gap. The CDR3 covers 12 residues. Here the CDR3 DNA reads TGTGCCAGCGGTGGCCCGGTAGCCGAGCAGTACTTC. It codes for CASGGPVAEQYF.

The V and J genes are TRBV5-1 and TRBJ2-2; 9 bases fit TRBD1. This CDR3 contains 19 residues. CDR1 and CDR2 (germline): SGHRS, YFSETQ. The junction had 14 bases not matched to a gene; V was cut back by 2 bases and J by 3 bases. The CDR3 is CASSFPGQGSVRDTGELFF. CDR3 sequence (DNA): TGCGCCAGCAGCTTTCCGGGACAGGGATCGGTGAGGGACACCGGGGAGCTGTTTTTT.

This rearrangement joins TRBV5-1 to TRBJ2-1; 8 nucleotides agree with TRBD1. J lost 10 bases, V lost 0 bases, and 6 bases had no gene match. The CDR3 has 14 amino acids. Germline values: CDR1 SGHRS, CDR2 YFSETQ. CDR3: CASSLGQGAWEQFF. The CDR3 DNA follows: TGCGCCAGCAGCTTGGGGCAGGGGGCCTGGGAGCAGTTCTTC.

This chain links TRBV4-1 with TRBJ2-2; 9 nucleotides line up with TRBD1. Germline assignment: CDR1 MGHRA and CDR2 YSYEKL. Losses at the gene ends were 1 base for V and 3 bases for J; bases not matched to a gene: 3. This CDR3 is 16 amino acids long. CDR3 residues: CASSQATGGHTGELFF. DNA for the CDR3: TGCGCCAGCAGCCAAGCAACAGGGGGCCACACCGGGGAGCTGTTTTTT.

J is TRBJ2-1 and V is TRBV4-1; D is perhaps TRBD1 (5 bases). CDR3 size: 14 residues. Germline V gene data show CDR1 as MGHRA and CDR2 as YSYEKL. V lost 2 bases and J lost 7, with 12 bases in between. The CDR3: CASSQRTISNEQFF. The DNA of the CDR3 is TGCGCCAGCAGCCAACGGACAATTTCGAATGAGCAGTTCTTC.

This chain connects TRBV30 to TRBJ2-3; TRBD2 agrees at 7 bases. Germline-derived CDR1 and CDR2 are GTSNPN and SVGIG (reference sequence). J was trimmed by 1 base and V by 2 bases; bases with no gene match: 6. The CDR3 loop spans 15 amino acids. This CDR3 is CAWSIAGGGTDTQYF. DNA of the CDR3: TGTGCCTGGAGTATAGCGGGTGGGGGCACAGATACGCAGTATTTT.

The rearrangement uses TRBV11-2 and TRBJ1-1, with D unresolved. The CDR3 spans 11 residues. Germline-derived CDR1 and CDR2 are SGHAT and FQNNGV. Between the trimmed V and J ends, which lost 5 bases and 11 bases, there was a span of 12 bases. The CDR3, as DNA: TGTGCCAGCAGCACAGACCGGGAGGCTTTCTTT. As protein: CASSTDREAFF. Supplemented by reference TRBV11-2 and TRBJ1-1, the full variable domain reads EAGVAQSPRYKIIEKRQSVAFWCNPISGHATLYWYQQILGQGPKLLIQFQNNGVVDDSQLPKDRFSAERLKGVDSTLKIQPAKLEDSAVYLCASSTDREAFFGQGTRLTVV.

The chain uses TRBV18 and TRBJ2-7; weak D call: TRBD1 (6 bases). Per the germline V gene, CDR1 is KGHSH and CDR2 is LQKENI. CDR3 length: 15 residues. With 0 bases removed from V and 5 bases from J, the gap between germline ends came to 14 bases. DNA for the CDR3: TGTGCCAGCTCACCACCGGGAATGGGGGCCAACGAGCAGTACTTC. As protein: CASSPPGMGANEQYF. Filled out from reference TRBV18 and TRBJ2-7, the complete variable domain reads NAGVMQNPRHLVRRRGQEARLRCSPMKGHSHVYWYRQLPEEGLKFMVYLQKENIIDESGMPKERFSAEFPKEGPSILRIQQVVRGDSAAYFCASSPPGMGANEQYFGPGTRLTVT.

The gene calls are TRBV5-1 and TRBJ2-1, with unresolved D. V was cut by 1 base and J by 2 bases, with 10 bases left in between. CDR3 length equals 15 residues. CDR1 SGHRS and CDR2 YFSETQ come from the germline V gene. CDR3 DNA: TGCGCCAGCAGCTTGAGCCTAGACCCCTACAATGAGCAGTTCTTC. It yields the protein CASSLSLDPYNEQFF.

The chain has TRBV4-1 and TRBJ2-5; D call uncertain. CDR3 length: 15 residues. CDR1 is MGHRA and CDR2 is YSYEKL in the germline V gene. V dropped 1 base and J dropped 2 bases, with 11 bases sitting between them. This CDR3 is CASSQAADTQETQYF. As DNA, the CDR3 is TGCGCCAGCAGCCAAGCGGCGGATACTCAAGAGACCCAGTACTTC.